The next 32 T cell receptor beta chains were all read from a single sample in a study of CXCR3-negative and CXCR3-positive naive CD8 T cells. The TRB cDNA libraries were prepared by 5' RACE with UMI labels. No DNA is given; TCRdb re-called the 5' RACE reads and lists each CDR3 protein once. This sample's table has about 150,000 distinct CDR3 sequences. No antigen has been identified for these receptors. Findings and limits, study-wide: Higher TRB CDR3 hydrophobicity marked CXCR3-positive naive cells relative to CXCR3-negative naive cells.

The source material was naive CXCR3+ CD8+ T cells from blood. As for subset: CD45RO-CCR7+CD27+CD95- naive CD8+ T cells expressing CXCR3 (TNR3+). The receptors stem from a human donor in good health. Some clones in this sample may be carry-over from other donors' samples.

The chain combines TRBV15 with TRBJ1-5. This CDR3 is 15 amino acids long. Germline-derived CDR1 and CDR2 are LNHNV and YYDKDF (reference sequence). CDR3 amino acids: CATSSSPNSNQPQHF.

J is TRBJ1-6 and V is TRBV28; TCRdb proposes TRBD1, but this gene call is untestable without DNA. CDR3 length: 14 residues. Germline-derived CDR1 and CDR2 are MDHEN and SYDVKM. CDR3 sequence: CASRNDARWSALHF.

V gene TRBV27 combines with J gene TRBJ2-7; the D call from TCRdb, TRBD2, cannot be confirmed without DNA. This CDR3 spans 16 amino acids. The germline V gene has CDR1 MNHEY and CDR2 SMNVEV (reference sequence). The CDR3 spells CASSFAGGAKPLEQYF.

The chain has TRBV9 and TRBJ2-7; as DNA is missing, the TRBD2 call by TCRdb cannot be tested. The CDR3 has 14 residues. Germline loops: CDR1 SGDLS, CDR2 YYNGEE. CDR3 loop: CASSASGGAVEQYF.

This rearrangement joins TRBV15 to TRBJ2-7; TCRdb's D call of TRBD2 is untestable without DNA. Germline CDR1 is LNHNV and CDR2 is YYDKDF (reference sequence). This CDR3 contains 15 residues. The CDR3 reads CATSREGTSGYEQYF.

J is TRBJ2-2 and V is TRBV13; TCRdb selects TRBD1, and the lack of DNA leaves this call unchecked. The CDR3 loop spans 15 amino acids. Germline V gene sequence: CDR1 PRHDT, CDR2 FYEKMQ (reference sequence). The chain's CDR3 is CASTHRSRPAGELFF.

The rearrangement joins TRBV7-3 to TRBJ2-3; there is no DNA to check the TCRdb D call of TRBD2. Germline-derived CDR1 and CDR2 are SGHTA and FQGTGA. CDR3 length equals 15 residues. This chain's CDR3 is CASSLAGGPADTQYF.

CDR3: CASSQDWAGGTEAFF. This chain connects TRBV4-1 to TRBJ1-1; TCRdb names TRBD1, which stays unverified in the absence of DNA. The germline gives CDR1 MGHRA, CDR2 YSYEKL. This CDR3 region has 15 residues.

The gene calls are TRBV20-1 and TRBJ2-1; the TCRdb call, TRBD2, lacks DNA for checking. CDR3 length equals 15 residues. In germline, CDR1 is DFQATT, CDR2 SNEGSKA (reference sequence). The CDR3 sequence is CSARPTSGDYNEQFF.

The rearrangement joins TRBV7-8 to TRBJ1-1. This CDR3 has 14 amino acids. Germline V gene sequence: CDR1 SGHVS, CDR2 FQNEAQ. The CDR3 loop is CASSSGYSYTEAFF.

The V call is TRBV30, the J call TRBJ2-7; the D gene TCRdb calls, TRBD2, cannot be checked with no DNA. Germline V gene data show CDR1 as GTSNPN and CDR2 as SVGIG (reference sequence). The CDR3 has 13 amino acids. CDR3 residues: CAWSVSGAYEQYF.

The chain couples TRBV2 to TRBJ2-7. Germline CDR1 is SNHLY and CDR2 is FYNNEI. This CDR3 spans 12 amino acids. The CDR3 protein is CASSIDLWEQYF.

This chain connects TRBV29-1 to TRBJ2-5. Germline V gene lookup returns CDR1 SQVTM and CDR2 ANQGSEA. The CDR3 contains 14 residues. This CDR3 is CSVEWGSAQETQYF.

The J gene is TRBJ1-1, the V gene TRBV6-6. The V gene's germline CDR1 is MNHNY and CDR2 SVGAGI (reference sequence). The CDR3 loop spans 13 amino acids. This CDR3 is CASSYSENTEAFF.

The chain is built from TRBV25-1 and TRBJ1-6. CDR1 MGHDK and CDR2 SYGVNS come from the germline V gene. This CDR3 is 17 amino acids long. The CDR3 region is CASSEVRATSYNSPLHF.

The V and J genes are TRBV7-9 and TRBJ2-1. CDR3 length: 11 residues. Germline values: CDR1 SEHNR, CDR2 FQNEAQ (reference sequence). The CDR3 is CASSLSREQFF.

The rearrangement links TRBV12-3 or TRBV12-4 to TRBJ2-3; with no DNA, the TCRdb D assignment of TRBD2 cannot be verified. The length of the CDR3 is 16 residues. The chain's CDR3 is CASSLHQREGADTQYF.

This chain uses TRBV12-3 or TRBV12-4 with TRBJ2-3; TCRdb gives TRBD2 as the D gene, but with no DNA this cannot be confirmed. The CDR3 totals 15 residues. CDR3 sequence reads: CASSLVAGGLDTQYF.

V is TRBV5-6 and J is TRBJ1-4; TCRdb's D call, TRBD1, is unchecked because there is no DNA. The germline V gene has CDR1 SGHDT and CDR2 YYEEEE. CDR3 length: 15 residues. CDR3 residues: CASSLDWGPNEKLFF.

The chain joins TRBV28 to TRBJ2-7; lacking DNA, the TRBD2 call made by TCRdb goes unchecked. CDR1 and CDR2 from the germline V gene are MDHEN and SYDVKM. CDR3 size: 15 residues. The CDR3 reads CASSLDASGPYEQYF.

The J gene is TRBJ1-4, the V gene TRBV6-6; the TRBD1 assignment by TCRdb is unverifiable without DNA. The CDR3 runs 17 residues. Germline CDR1 MNHNY, CDR2 SVGAGI (reference sequence). CDR3: CASSYSDLGGTNEKLFF.

V gene TRBV7-9 combines with J gene TRBJ2-5; TCRdb picks TRBD2, but there is no DNA to check that call. This CDR3 contains 14 residues. The germline V gene encodes CDR1 SEHNR and CDR2 FQNEAQ (reference sequence). This CDR3 reads CASSPTSGGETQYF.

The CDR3 loop reads CASSTDRVETEAFF. The genes are TRBV5-1 and TRBJ1-1; no DNA is available, so the TRBD1 call from TCRdb remains unchecked. Germline V lookup: CDR1 SGHRS, CDR2 YFSETQ. CDR3 length equals 14 residues.

This chain connects TRBV9 to TRBJ1-5; the TCRdb D gene call, TRBD1, has no DNA to confirm it. Germline CDR1 and CDR2: SGDLS and YYNGEE. The CDR3 runs to 15 residues. Here the CDR3 reads CASSEGVRSNQPQHF.

The genes are TRBV27 and TRBJ2-1; the D gene TCRdb calls, TRBD2, cannot be checked with no DNA. Germline V gene data show CDR1 as MNHEY and CDR2 as SMNVEV (reference sequence). The CDR3 covers 14 residues. The CDR3 loop is CATHLGLAGDEQFF.

This rearrangement joins TRBV4-3 to TRBJ2-7; TCRdb lists TRBD1, though no DNA is available to test this call. Per the germline V gene, CDR1 is LGHNA and CDR2 is YSLEER. This CDR3 has 17 residues. CDR3 region: CASSLGSGRDGLYEQYF.

The chain employs TRBV12-3 or TRBV12-4 and TRBJ2-3. This CDR3 is 16 amino acids long. The CDR3 sequence is CASSHTNYLGTDTQYF.

The V and J genes are TRBV10-3 and TRBJ1-5; TCRdb picks TRBD1, but there is no DNA to check that call. The CDR3 length is 15 residues. The germline gives CDR1 ENHRY, CDR2 SYGVKD. The CDR3 is CAISDRGQGDQPQHF.

This chain connects TRBV28 to TRBJ2-3. Per the germline V gene, CDR1 is MDHEN and CDR2 is SYDVKM. This CDR3 has 14 amino acids. The CDR3 sequence: CASSLTVSKDTQYF.

The chain recombines TRBV23-1 with TRBJ2-1; absent DNA, TCRdb's TRBD2 call cannot be checked. TRBV23-1 is noted as an ORF with a role that remains uncertain. The length of the CDR3 is 13 residues. CDR3 protein: CASSQSEGNEQFF.

This sequence joins TRBV29-1 and TRBJ2-7; TCRdb designates TRBD1, a call that cannot be tested without DNA. Germline V gene data show CDR1 as SQVTM and CDR2 as ANQGSEA. This CDR3 region has 13 residues. The CDR3 is CSVTGQAPYEQYF.

V is TRBV7-8 and J is TRBJ2-1; TCRdb lists TRBD2, though no DNA is available to test this call. The CDR3 covers 13 residues. Germline CDR1 SGHVS, CDR2 FQNEAQ. The CDR3 spells CASSFSGRNEQFF.